This record looks at one T cell receptor beta chain sequence and its context. This sample is drawn from a study of blood T cell repertoires in COVID-19. Overall study: Researchers got acute and convalescent COVID-19 samples from the United States, Italy and Spain. From T cells, B-cell-depleted T cells, or PBMCs came the material, which was cDNA or gDNA.

CDR3 length: 13 residues. The J segment lost 5 bases and the V segment lost 3 bases, leaving 4 bases of the junction unmatched. Germline CDR1 and CDR2: KGHSH and LQKENI. Per the original data handling: The assay estimated nucleated cells by amplifying reference gene primers. Sequencing was performed with immunoSEQ multiplex PCR; in TCRdb, only in-frame clones are kept and a portion is missing. V, J and clone size derive from that table, while D and trimming were established from the DNA sequence. The sample includes some 140,000 clones, about four fifths of them seen just once. V usage is TRBV18 and J usage is TRBJ2-7; 7 nucleotides align to TRBD1. Sequenced material: peripheral blood. This TCR was recovered from a woman of 80 years or more with acute or convalescent COVID-19. CDR3 sequence (DNA): TGTGCCAGCTCACCGACGGGACAGAACGAGCAGTACTTC. This gives the protein CASSPTGQNEQYF.